This T cell receptor beta chain was captured in a study of cytomegalovirus exposure and HLA in healthy donors. On the study more broadly: Of all 400 or so donors who were genotyped, roughly 83% belonged to the Caucasian-associated ancestry cluster.

PCR involved 60 Vbeta and 13 Jbeta primers. Method: immunoSEQ multiplex PCR; TCRdb's copy keeps in-frame clones and lacks some. The specimen's table records approximately 190,000 clones. Germline V gives CDR1 LGHNA, CDR2 YNFKEQ. V lost 2 bases and J lost 1, with 9 bases in between. The CDR3 sequence is 16 residues long. Sequenced sample: PBMCs. This clonotype was sampled from a boy younger than 18 in good health and CMV-seronegative. The V and J genes are TRBV4-2 and TRBJ2-6; D not certain. The CDR3 region is CASSQSLLSGANVLTF. Here the CDR3 DNA reads TGTGCCAGCAGCCAATCATTGCTATCTGGGGCCAACGTCCTGACTTTC.